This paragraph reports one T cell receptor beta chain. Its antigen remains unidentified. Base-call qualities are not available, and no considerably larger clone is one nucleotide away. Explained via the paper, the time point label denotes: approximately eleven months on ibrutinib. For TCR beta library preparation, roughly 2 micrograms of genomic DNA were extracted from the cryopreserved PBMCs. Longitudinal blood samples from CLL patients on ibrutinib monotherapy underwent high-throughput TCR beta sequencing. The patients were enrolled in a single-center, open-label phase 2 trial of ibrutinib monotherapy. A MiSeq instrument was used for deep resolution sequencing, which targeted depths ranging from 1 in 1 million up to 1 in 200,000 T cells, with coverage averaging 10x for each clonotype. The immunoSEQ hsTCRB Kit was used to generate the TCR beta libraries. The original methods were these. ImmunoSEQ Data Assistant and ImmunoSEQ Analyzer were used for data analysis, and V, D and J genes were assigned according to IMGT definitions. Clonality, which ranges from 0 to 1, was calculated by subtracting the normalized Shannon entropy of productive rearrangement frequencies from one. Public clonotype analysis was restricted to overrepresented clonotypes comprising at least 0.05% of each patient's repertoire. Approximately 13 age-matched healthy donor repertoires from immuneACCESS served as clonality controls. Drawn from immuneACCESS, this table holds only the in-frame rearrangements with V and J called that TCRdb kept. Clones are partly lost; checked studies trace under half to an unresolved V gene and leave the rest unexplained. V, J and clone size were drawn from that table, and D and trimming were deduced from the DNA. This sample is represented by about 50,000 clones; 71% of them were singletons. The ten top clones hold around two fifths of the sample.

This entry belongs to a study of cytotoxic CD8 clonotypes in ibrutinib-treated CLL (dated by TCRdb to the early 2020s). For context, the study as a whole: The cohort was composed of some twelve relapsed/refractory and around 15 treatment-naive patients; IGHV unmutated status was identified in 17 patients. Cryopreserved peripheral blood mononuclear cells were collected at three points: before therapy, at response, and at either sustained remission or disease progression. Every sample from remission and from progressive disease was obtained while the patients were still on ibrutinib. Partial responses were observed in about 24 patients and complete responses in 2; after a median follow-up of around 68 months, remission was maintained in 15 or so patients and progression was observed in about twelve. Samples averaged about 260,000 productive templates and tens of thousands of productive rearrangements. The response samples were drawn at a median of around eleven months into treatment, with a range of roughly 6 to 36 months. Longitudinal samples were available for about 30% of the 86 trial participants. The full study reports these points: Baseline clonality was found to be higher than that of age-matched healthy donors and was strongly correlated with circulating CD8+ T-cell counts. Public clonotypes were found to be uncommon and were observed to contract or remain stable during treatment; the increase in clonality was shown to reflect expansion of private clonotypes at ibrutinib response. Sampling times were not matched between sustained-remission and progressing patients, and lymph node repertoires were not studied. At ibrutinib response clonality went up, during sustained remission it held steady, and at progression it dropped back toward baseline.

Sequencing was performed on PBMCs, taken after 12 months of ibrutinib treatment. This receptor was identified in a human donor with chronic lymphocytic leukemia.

The bases read TGTGCCAGTAGTGGGTCAGTTCAAGAGACCCAGTACTTC. Its coded protein is CASSGSVQETQYF. The chain is made from TRBV19 and TRBJ2-5; the D segment cannot be called with confidence. CDR1 and CDR2, per the germline V gene (reference sequence), are LNHDA and SQIVND. The CDR3 spans 13 residues, from the cysteine through the phenylalanine. The retained sequence is limited to the CDR3, 39 bases, with the frame set at the first base. V lost 5 bases and J lost 2 bases; the stretch between them is 9 bases long.